A single sample gave rise to the 32 T cell receptor beta chains below, sequenced in a study of Ad26.COV2.S vaccination and SARS-CoV-2 variants. Some clones are missing from TCRdb's copy, which holds only in-frame ones; the method was immunoSEQ multiplex PCR. The sample contains 400,000 to 450,000 clones, 80% to 95% of which appear only once. Treatment described: around 19 received Ad26.COV2.S at low or high dose, single or two shots; roughly five received placebo; per-sample allocation not given. Sample collection was performed on day 63 after the first vaccine or placebo injection. The sample here was peripheral blood, taken in a trial of Ad26.COV2.S vaccine versus placebo. The source is a person aged 18-60 years who received the Ad26.COV2.S COVID-19 vaccine or a placebo.

The V and J genes are TRBV2 and TRBJ2-5, with TRBD2 matching over 7 bases. The CDR3 has 14 amino acids. The germline V gene encodes CDR1 SNHLY and CDR2 FYNNEI. The junction had 4 bases not matched to a gene; V was cut back by 4 bases and J by 2 bases. In nucleotides, the CDR3 is TGTGCCAGCAGTGCAACGCGGGGGCAAGAGACCCAGTACTTC. Translated, it gives CASSATRGQETQYF. The variable domain in full, completed from reference TRBV2 and TRBJ2-5, reads EPEVTQTPSHQVTQMGQEVILRCVPISNHLYFYWYRQILGQKVEFLVSFYNNEISEKSEIFDDQFSVERPDGSNFTLKIRSTKLEDSAMYFCASSATRGQETQYFGPGTRLLVL.

V and J are TRBV5-1 and TRBJ2-1; 9 bases line up with TRBD1. V gave up 2 bases and J gave up 6 bases; unmatched junction bases: 6. This CDR3 contains 15 residues. CDR1 SGHRS and CDR2 YFSETQ come from the germline V gene. DNA for the CDR3: TGCGCCAGCAGCTTCGGACAGGGGCTGGTCAATGAGCAGTTCTTC. It specifies CASSFGQGLVNEQFF. The full variable domain, rest sourced from reference TRBV5-1 and TRBJ2-1, is KAGVTQTPRYLIKTRGQQVTLSCSPISGHRSVSWYQQTPGQGLQFLFEYFSETQRNKGNFPGRFSGRQFSNSRSEMNVSTLELGDSALYLCASSFGQGLVNEQFFGPGTRLTVL.

This chain links TRBV9 with TRBJ2-1; 10 bases align to TRBD2. The CDR3 runs 17 residues. V trimming: 0 bases; J trimming: 6 bases; junction bases outside the gene matches: 9. Germline loops: CDR1 SGDLS, CDR2 YYNGEE. As DNA, the CDR3 is TGTGCCAGCAGCGTAGGTGTAGCGGGGGGCTTCGTCAATGAGCAGTTCTTC. Residues: CASSVGVAGGFVNEQFF.

This clone was observed once. V and J are TRBV5-1 and TRBJ2-1, with a possible D match to TRBD2 (6 bases). Germline assignment: CDR1 SGHRS and CDR2 YFSETQ. The CDR3 length is 16 residues. Trimming left V 0 bases short and J 2 bases short, with 12 bases between. The CDR3 reads CASSLAGASAYNEQFF. The CDR3 DNA reads as TGCGCCAGCAGCTTGGCTGGGGCTAGCGCCTACAATGAGCAGTTCTTC. Using reference TRBV5-1 and TRBJ2-1 for the parts outside the CDR3, the full variable domain is KAGVTQTPRYLIKTRGQQVTLSCSPISGHRSVSWYQQTPGQGLQFLFEYFSETQRNKGNFPGRFSGRQFSNSRSEMNVSTLELGDSALYLCASSLAGASAYNEQFFGPGTRLTVL.

The chain uses TRBV11-2 and TRBJ2-1; TRBD1 matches at 7 bases. The CDR3 runs to 12 residues. The V gene end was trimmed by 3 bases and the J gene end by 8 bases; junction bases not matched to a gene: 1. CDR1 SGHAT and CDR2 FQNNGV come from the germline V gene. CDR3 in amino acids: CASSFDRDEQFF. DNA for the CDR3: TGTGCCAGCAGCTTCGACAGGGATGAGCAGTTCTTC. Based on the CDR3 plus reference TRBV11-2 and TRBJ2-1, the full variable domain is EAGVAQSPRYKIIEKRQSVAFWCNPISGHATLYWYQQILGQGPKLLIQFQNNGVVDDSQLPKDRFSAERLKGVDSTLKIQPAKLEDSAVYLCASSFDRDEQFFGPGTRLTVL.

The J gene is TRBJ2-1, the V gene TRBV19, with D perhaps TRBD1 or TRBD2 (5 bases each). The germline V and J ends were trimmed by 4 bases and 13 bases, with 20 bases remaining between them. CDR3 size: 14 residues. CDR1 is LNHDA and CDR2 is SQIVND in the germline V gene (reference sequence). The CDR3 protein is CASSTLGTAALQFF. CDR3 DNA: TGTGCCAGTAGTACCCTTGGGACGGCCGCTCTACAGTTCTTC.

The rearrangement uses TRBV19 and TRBJ2-2; 9 nucleotides align to TRBD1. The J segment lost 5 bases and the V segment lost 7 bases, leaving 11 bases of the junction unmatched. This CDR3 spans 16 amino acids. Germline V gene lookup returns CDR1 LNHDA and CDR2 SQIVND (reference sequence). In nucleotides, the CDR3 is TGTGCCAGTACCTATCGTTTACAGGGGGCAACCGGGGAGCTGTTTTTT. Amino acid sequence: CASTYRLQGATGELFF.

The chain has TRBV4-3 and TRBJ2-7, with 10 bases matching TRBD2. V lost 1 base to trimming and J lost 4 bases; unmatched junction nucleotides: 7. CDR3 length: 16 amino acids. Germline CDR1 reads LGHNA; CDR2 reads YSLEER. In nucleotides, the CDR3 is TGCGCCAGCAGCCAAGGATCGGGACTAGCGATATACGAGCAGTACTTC. Its protein is CASSQGSGLAIYEQYF.

The V and J genes are TRBV4-1 and TRBJ2-3, with 12 bases lining up with TRBD2. The CDR3 consists of 17 residues. The J segment lost 5 bases and the V segment lost 3 bases, leaving 9 bases of the junction unmatched. CDR1 is MGHRA and CDR2 is YSYEKL in the germline V gene. The CDR3 loop is CASSHPTSGGLRDTQYF. Written as DNA, the CDR3 is TGCGCCAGCAGCCATCCAACTAGCGGGGGGCTTCGAGATACGCAGTATTTT.

This clone occurred once. The gene calls are TRBV30 and TRBJ2-3, with 8 bases aligning to TRBD2. The V and J ends lost 1 base and 4 bases, in that order; junction bases with no gene match: 4. CDR1 and CDR2 (germline): GTSNPN, SVGIG (reference sequence). This CDR3 region has 14 residues. The CDR3 nucleotides are TGTGCCTGGAGTGCGGGAGGGTCTTCAGATACGCAGTATTTT. This sequence encodes CAWSAGGSSDTQYF.

J is TRBJ2-3 and V is TRBV7-8; the D gene could be TRBD1 or TRBD2 (5 bases each). Germline V gene lookup returns CDR1 SGHVS and CDR2 FQNEAQ. V lost 3 bases, J lost 2 bases, and 12 bases lay in between. This CDR3 is built from 15 residues. The CDR3 region is CASSLVRDPTDTQYF. Here the CDR3 DNA reads TGTGCCAGCAGCTTGGTCCGGGACCCCACAGATACGCAGTATTTT.

The gene calls are TRBV2 and TRBJ1-5; TRBD1 might be the D (5 bases). V dropped 4 bases and J dropped 2 bases, with 12 bases sitting between them. Germline V gene data show CDR1 as SNHLY and CDR2 as FYNNEI. This CDR3 has 15 residues. CDR3: CASSGGAMGNQPQHF. In DNA, the CDR3 is TGTGCCAGCAGTGGTGGGGCGATGGGCAATCAGCCCCAGCATTTT.

The J gene is TRBJ1-1, the V gene TRBV5-1, with 9 bases lining up with TRBD1. Trimming took 4 bases from V and 5 from J; bases not matched to a gene: 9. This CDR3 spans 15 amino acids. Per germline, CDR1 SGHRS and CDR2 YFSETQ. CDR3 sequence reads: CASSRGDRDRTEAFF. CDR3 nucleotides: TGCGCCAGCAGCCGGGGGGACAGGGATCGGACTGAAGCTTTCTTT. The full variable domain, completed using reference TRBV5-1 and TRBJ1-1, is KAGVTQTPRYLIKTRGQQVTLSCSPISGHRSVSWYQQTPGQGLQFLFEYFSETQRNKGNFPGRFSGRQFSNSRSEMNVSTLELGDSALYLCASSRGDRDRTEAFFGQGTRLTVV.

V usage is TRBV28 and J usage is TRBJ2-1, with D perhaps matching TRBD1 (6 bases). CDR1 is MDHEN, CDR2 SYDVKM, per germline. Trimming cost V 2 bases and J 9 bases, with 17 bases left between them. The CDR3 has 15 amino acids. The CDR3 sequence is CASSLQGLGKGEQFF. CDR3 DNA sequence: TGTGCCAGCAGTTTACAGGGGCTTGGTAAGGGTGAGCAGTTCTTC.

The genes are TRBV11-1 and TRBJ2-1; 7 positions match TRBD2. The length of the CDR3 is 16 residues. Germline CDR1 SGHAT, CDR2 FQDESV (reference sequence). The junction had 14 bases not matched to a gene; V was cut back by 5 bases and J by 7 bases. The CDR3 DNA follows: TGTGCCAGCAGCACGCGCCGCGGGGGATCGGGAAATGAGCAGTTCTTC. It yields the protein CASSTRRGGSGNEQFF.

The chain combines TRBV6-5 with TRBJ1-5; D gene uncertain. Germline CDR1 and CDR2: MNHEY and SVGAGI. The V and J ends lost 7 bases and 5 bases respectively, with 3 bases between them. This CDR3 has 10 amino acids. The CDR3 sequence: CASNHQPQHF. CDR3 in DNA: TGTGCCAGCAATCATCAGCCCCAGCATTTT.

The chain has TRBV9 and TRBJ1-4; 7 bases are a match to TRBD1. The CDR3 covers 14 residues. The V gene's germline CDR1 is SGDLS and CDR2 YYNGEE. Unmatched junction bases numbered 5, after V lost 1 base and J lost 8 bases. The chain's CDR3 is CASSVSGGMEKLFF. For the CDR3, the DNA is TGTGCCAGCAGCGTATCAGGGGGTATGGAAAAACTGTTTTTT.

The rearrangement joins TRBV6-5 to TRBJ1-5; 7 bases fit TRBD1. The CDR3 is made up of 13 amino acids. Germline CDR1 reads MNHEY; CDR2 reads SVGAGI. With V trimmed by 6 bases and J by 3 bases, 2 bases remained unmatched. The chain's CDR3 is CASRGQANQPQHF. The CDR3 DNA follows: TGTGCCAGCAGAGGACAGGCCAATCAGCCCCAGCATTTT.

The rearrangement links TRBV10-3 to TRBJ2-7; tentative D call: TRBD2 (7 bases). V lost 2 bases and J 1 base, leaving 12 bases between the germline ends. The CDR3 runs to 15 residues. CDR1 ENHRY and CDR2 SYGVKD come from the germline V gene. CDR3 residues: CAISETGGASYEQYF. In nucleotides, the CDR3 is TGTGCCATCAGTGAGACGGGGGGCGCTTCCTACGAGCAGTACTTC.

The chain employs TRBV7-9 and TRBJ2-2; D gene unclear. Germline CDR1 SEHNR, CDR2 FQNEAQ (reference sequence). The V end was cut by 10 bases, the J end by 0 bases, with 12 bases between. The CDR3 is 14 residues long. CDR3 loop: CANSAPTNTGELFF. The CDR3 coding sequence is TGTGCCAACTCGGCTCCGACGAACACCGGGGAGCTGTTTTTT.

The V call is TRBV7-9, the J call TRBJ2-1; D is tentatively TRBD1 or TRBD2 (7 bases each). Trimming left V 2 bases short and J 2 bases short, with 16 bases between. The length of the CDR3 is 17 residues. The V gene's germline CDR1 is SEHNR and CDR2 FQNEAQ (reference sequence). The CDR3 bases are TGTGCCAGCAGCTTATGGGAGGGACAGCCTGCCTACAATGAGCAGTTCTTC. This codes for CASSLWEGQPAYNEQFF.

A remark on this clone: One end of the junction fails to match germline, which may point to a read error. The chain recombines TRBV10-3 with TRBJ1-2; TRBD1 aligns across 8 bases. Germline V gene lookup returns CDR1 ENHRY and CDR2 SYGVKD. This CDR3 region has 13 residues. CDR3 in amino acids: CAVRQGPYEGYTF. The CDR3 bases are TGTGCCGTCAGACAGGGGCCCTACGAGGGCTACACCTTC.

In this sample, this clone turned up once. This chain links TRBV18 with TRBJ2-5, with 8 nucleotides matching TRBD1. Losses at the gene ends were 5 bases for V and 5 bases for J; bases not matched to a gene: 13. The V gene's germline CDR1 is KGHSH and CDR2 LQKENI. The CDR3 is made up of 16 amino acids. The CDR3 DNA is TGTGCCAGCTCAGTCTACCGGACAGGGAGTTCGGAGACCCAGTACTTC. This codes for CASSVYRTGSSETQYF.

Comment on this clone: Other DNA sequences in the same sample also yield this CDR3. J is TRBJ2-3 and V is TRBV29-1; D could derive from TRBD1 or TRBD2 (5 bases each). This CDR3 comprises 14 residues. Germline values: CDR1 SQVTM, CDR2 ANQGSEA. Trimming took off 4 bases at V and 1 base at J, with 12 bases between the two ends. The CDR3 DNA is TGCAGCGTTGGTGGGGGAGTAGGCACAGATACGCAGTATTTT. This translates into CSVGGGVGTDTQYF.

This clone was counted once. The rearrangement uses TRBV15 and TRBJ1-6; 8 nucleotides align to TRBD1. The CDR3 has 16 amino acids. The ends lost 2 bases at V and 6 bases at J; junction bases unmatched: 6. CDR1 is LNHNV, CDR2 YYDKDF, per germline (reference sequence). CDR3: CATSRYSGQVNSPLHF. The CDR3 DNA follows: TGTGCCACCAGCAGATACTCGGGACAGGTTAATTCACCCCTCCACTTT.

V and J are TRBV6-4 and TRBJ2-3; the D is unclear. Trimming stripped 4 bases from V and 6 bases from J, with 11 bases between. The CDR3 spans 13 residues. CDR1 is MRHNA, CDR2 SNTAGT, per germline. CDR3 DNA: TGTGCCAGCAGTGCCTCTCCTGGGGATACGCAGTATTTT. Its protein is CASSASPGDTQYF.

The rearrangement uses TRBV5-1 and TRBJ2-3; D unclear. The CDR3 extends over 14 amino acids. V lost 5 bases, J lost 0 bases, and 10 bases lay in between. Germline CDR1 and CDR2: SGHRS and YFSETQ. The CDR3 loop reads CASRNHPSTDTQYF. CDR3 coding DNA: TGCGCCAGCAGGAACCACCCTAGCACAGATACGCAGTATTTT.

The V gene is TRBV7-2, the J gene TRBJ1-5, with D tentatively TRBD1 (6 bases). The V gene lost 4 bases and the J gene lost 0 bases, with 13 bases spanning the gap. This CDR3 contains 16 residues. CDR1 is SGHTA, CDR2 FQGNSA, per germline. CDR3 DNA sequence: TGTGCCAGCAGCTACCGACAGGTGAATAGCAATCAGCCCCAGCATTTT. This encodes CASSYRQVNSNQPQHF.

V and J are TRBV2 and TRBJ1-1, with D possibly matching TRBD1 (6 bases). This CDR3 is 15 amino acids long. Germline V gene lookup returns CDR1 SNHLY and CDR2 FYNNEI. V dropped 6 bases and J dropped 1 base, with 15 bases sitting between them. The CDR3 sequence is CASSIQGPGNTEAFF. CDR3 coding DNA: TGTGCCAGCAGCATACAGGGTCCCGGGAACACTGAAGCTTTCTTT.

This chain uses TRBV19 with TRBJ2-1, with no clear D. The CDR3 totals 10 residues. Germline lookup yields CDR1 LNHDA and CDR2 SQIVND (reference sequence). The V and J ends lost 8 bases and 7 bases respectively, with 6 bases between them. The CDR3 nucleotides read TGTGCCAGTGGAAGGAATGAGCAGTTCTTC. Translated: CASGRNEQFF.

The chain recombines TRBV27 with TRBJ2-5; TRBD2 agrees at 13 bases. This CDR3 has 16 residues. From germline, CDR1 is MNHEY and CDR2 SMNVEV (reference sequence). The V segment lost 5 bases and the J segment 4 bases; nucleotides outside the gene matches: 7. In DNA, the CDR3 is TGTGCCAGCAGTACGACTAGCGGGAGGACGAGAGAGACCCAGTACTTC. Its translation: CASSTTSGRTRETQYF.

V is TRBV28 and J is TRBJ2-5, with 7 bases identical to TRBD1. With V trimmed by 2 bases and J by 1 base, 4 bases remained unmatched. The CDR3 totals 15 residues. Germline V gene data show CDR1 as MDHEN and CDR2 as SYDVKM. CDR3 bases: TGTGCCAGCAGTTTAAGGGGGCACAGCCAAGAGACCCAGTACTTC. It is translated as CASSLRGHSQETQYF.